In its sample, the clone carrying this TCR beta chain is large (0.1 to 1%). Its antigen is as yet unknown. The table came from immunoSEQ multiplex PCR; TCRdb's copy has only in-frame clones and leaves some out. There are some 1,500 clones in the sample; roughly 23% occur only once, and 15% to 25% lies in the top ten. The data derive from a study of T cells in localized non-small cell lung cancer. Findings of the study overall: Elevated blood T cell density was associated with longer overall survival. Of the top 100 tumor clones, median 57 were in adjacent lung, approximately 28 among its top 100.

This clonotype was sampled from a male donor aged 60 or over with stage II squamous cell lung carcinoma. The starting material was normal lung tissue next to the tumor, obtained before any cancer treatment.

In DNA form, the CDR3 reads TGTGCCAGCAGCTTAGGCCCGGTAGGGCCGAACACTGAAGCTTTCTTT. Translating gives CASSLGPVGPNTEAFF. The chain couples TRBV11-3 to TRBJ1-1; D is ambiguous. The ends were cut back, 1 base at V and 1 base at J, with 13 bases in the middle. The germline CDR1 and CDR2 sequences are SGHNT and YENEEA. There are 16 residues in the CDR3. The full variable domain, completed using reference TRBV11-3 and TRBJ1-1, is EAGVVQSPRYKIIEKKQPVAFWCNPISGHNTLYWYLQNLGQGPELLIRYENEEAVDDSQLPKDRFSAERLKGVDSTLKIQPAELGDSAVYLCASSLGPVGPNTEAFFGQGTRLTVV.